The present entry profiles one T cell receptor (beta chain) with its context. What it recognizes is unknown. This CDR3 has 15 residues. Trimming removed 1 base from V and 0 bases from J, with 9 bases in between. Germline assignment: CDR1 LNHNV and CDR2 YYDKDF (reference sequence). This entry belongs to a study of CD8 T cells in ankylosing spondylitis. In TCRdb, the 5' RACE reads were re-called with MiXCR into one record per CDR3 protein. The sample has 200,000 to 250,000 distinct CDR3 sequences; 7.3% are singletons. Broader study findings: Clones linked with disease were CD8+ and fairly uncommon in the peripheral blood. There was a TCR beta motif, made of several highly homologous variants, that appeared characteristic of ankylosing spondylitis blood.

The chain has TRBV15 and TRBJ1-2; maybe TRBD1 (5 bases). This clonotype was sampled from a male donor with ankylosing spondylitis. Sequencing was performed on blood, either unsorted or a sorted T cell fraction (not recorded which). CDR3 in amino acids: CATSRVAGANYGYTF. CDR3 nucleotide sequence: TGTGCCACCAGCAGAGTGGCGGGGGCTAACTATGGCTACACCTTC.